The clone carrying this T cell receptor beta chain was counted between two and nine times. Following RNA extraction, reverse transcription yielded cDNA that acted as the sequencing template. Method: immunoSEQ multiplex PCR; TCRdb's copy keeps in-frame clones and lacks some. The sample records nearly 200,000 clones, 55% to 75% being singletons. This specimen belongs to a study of CD8+ T cells in alopecia areata. Indicated treatment: oral pan-JAK inhibitor, 5-10 mg twice daily. Per the germline V gene, CDR1 is LGHNA and CDR2 is YSLEER. This CDR3 contains 17 residues. Trimming pared 3 bases from V and 2 bases from J, leaving 14 bases between.

The starting material was CD4+ T cells sorted from blood, obtained at week 24, from a patient treated with tofacitinib. The receptor was derived from a human donor with alopecia areata. The chain recombines TRBV4-3 with TRBJ2-6; D is perhaps TRBD1 or TRBD2 (5 bases each). The CDR3 is CASSQAGASAGANVLTF. The CDR3 DNA follows: TGCGCCAGCAGCCAGGCCGGGGCTTCTGCTGGGGCCAACGTCCTGACTTTC.